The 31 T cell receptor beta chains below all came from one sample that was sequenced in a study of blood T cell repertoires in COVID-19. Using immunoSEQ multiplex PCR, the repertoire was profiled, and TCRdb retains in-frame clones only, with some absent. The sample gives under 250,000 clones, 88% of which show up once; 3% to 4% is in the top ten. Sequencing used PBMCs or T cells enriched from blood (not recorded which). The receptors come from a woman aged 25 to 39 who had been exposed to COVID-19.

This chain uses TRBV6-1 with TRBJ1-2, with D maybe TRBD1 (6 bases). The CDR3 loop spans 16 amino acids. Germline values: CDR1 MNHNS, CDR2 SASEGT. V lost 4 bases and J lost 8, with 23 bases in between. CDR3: CASSADIGRGTRGYTF. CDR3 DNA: TGTGCCAGCAGTGCCGACATTGGGAGGGGGACGCGGGGCTACACCTTC.

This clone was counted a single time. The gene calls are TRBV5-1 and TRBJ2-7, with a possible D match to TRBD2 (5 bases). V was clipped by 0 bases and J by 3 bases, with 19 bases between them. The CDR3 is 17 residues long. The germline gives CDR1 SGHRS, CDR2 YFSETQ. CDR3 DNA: TGCGCCAGCAGCTTGGCCCCAGTTATGGACTTTGGCTACGAGCAGTACTTC. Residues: CASSLAPVMDFGYEQYF.

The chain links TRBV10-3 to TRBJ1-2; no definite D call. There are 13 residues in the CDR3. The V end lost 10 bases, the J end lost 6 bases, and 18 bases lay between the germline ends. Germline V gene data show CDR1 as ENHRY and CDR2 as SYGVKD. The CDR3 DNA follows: TGTGCCAGCTCCGGGAGGCCCGACGATGGCTACACCTTC. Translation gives CASSGRPDDGYTF.

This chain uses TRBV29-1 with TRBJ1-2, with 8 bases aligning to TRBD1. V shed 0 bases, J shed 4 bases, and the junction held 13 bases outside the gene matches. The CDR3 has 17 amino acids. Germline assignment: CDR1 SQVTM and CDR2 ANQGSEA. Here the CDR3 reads CSVEELLGQGSIYGYTF. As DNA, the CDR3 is TGCAGCGTTGAAGAGCTATTAGGACAGGGATCCATCTATGGCTACACCTTC.

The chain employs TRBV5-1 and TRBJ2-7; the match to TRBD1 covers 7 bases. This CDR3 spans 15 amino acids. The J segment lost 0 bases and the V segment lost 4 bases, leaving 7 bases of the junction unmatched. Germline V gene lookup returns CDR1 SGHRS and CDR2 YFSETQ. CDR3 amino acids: CASSPGTALSYEQYF. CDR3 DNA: TGCGCCAGCAGCCCCGGGACAGCGCTCTCCTACGAGCAGTACTTC.

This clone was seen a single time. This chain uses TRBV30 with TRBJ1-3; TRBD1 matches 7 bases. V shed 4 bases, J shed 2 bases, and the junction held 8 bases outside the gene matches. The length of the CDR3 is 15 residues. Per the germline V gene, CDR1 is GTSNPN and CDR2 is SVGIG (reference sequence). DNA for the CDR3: TGTGCCTGGAACCGACAGGGCGGCCCTGGAAACACCATATATTTT. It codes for CAWNRQGGPGNTIYF.

CDR3 region: CASSSEYRGAEAFF. The CDR3 DNA is TGTGCCAGCAGCTCGGAATACAGGGGTGCTGAAGCTTTCTTT. The rearrangement joins TRBV7-9 to TRBJ1-1; 7 positions agree with TRBD1. V lost 4 bases, J lost 6 bases, and 8 bases stayed unmatched. Germline CDR1 is SEHNR and CDR2 is FQNEAQ (reference sequence). The CDR3 sequence is 14 residues long.

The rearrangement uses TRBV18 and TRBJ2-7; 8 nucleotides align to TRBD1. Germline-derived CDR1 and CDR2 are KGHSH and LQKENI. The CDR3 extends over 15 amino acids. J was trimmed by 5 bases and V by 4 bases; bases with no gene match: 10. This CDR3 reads CASSQRDRLFDEQYF. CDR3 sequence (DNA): TGTGCCAGCTCACAAAGGGACAGGTTGTTCGACGAGCAGTACTTC.

This CDR3 is CASSLFLLGLAGGGEQFF. CDR3 in DNA: TGTGCCAGCAGCTTGTTTTTGTTAGGACTAGCGGGAGGGGGTGAGCAGTTCTTC. The chain recombines TRBV5-5 with TRBJ2-1; 15 bases are shared with TRBD2. From germline, CDR1 is SGHKS and CDR2 YYEKEE (reference sequence). The V segment lost 1 base and the J segment 9 bases; nucleotides outside the gene matches: 11. This CDR3 region has 18 residues. Full variable domain (remainder filled in from reference TRBV5-5 and TRBJ2-1): DAGVTQSPTHLIKTRGQQVTLRCSPISGHKSVSWYQQVLGQGPQFIFQYYEKEERGRGNFPDRFSARQFPNYSSELNVNALLLGDSALYLCASSLFLLGLAGGGEQFFGPGTRLTVL.

The CDR3 region has the DNA TGTGCCAGCAGCCCCGGGACTAGCCCCTACAATGAGCAGTTCTTC. This sequence encodes CASSPGTSPYNEQFF. The chain is built from TRBV7-3 and TRBJ2-1; 9 bases agree with TRBD2. This CDR3 has 15 residues. Germline CDR1 is SGHTA and CDR2 is FQGTGA. Trimming at V came to 5 bases and at J to 2 bases, leaving 4 bases not matched to a gene. Using reference TRBV7-3 and TRBJ2-1 for the parts outside the CDR3, the full variable domain is GAGVSQTPSNKVTEKGKYVELRCDPISGHTALYWYRQSLGQGPEFLIYFQGTGAADDSGLPNDRFFAVRPEGSVSTLKIQRTERGDSAVYLCASSPGTSPYNEQFFGPGTRLTVL.

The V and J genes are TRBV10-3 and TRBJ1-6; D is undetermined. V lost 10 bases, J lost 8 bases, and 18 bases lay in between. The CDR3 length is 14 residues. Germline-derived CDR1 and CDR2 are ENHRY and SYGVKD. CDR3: CATNVRKEDSPLHF. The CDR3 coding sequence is TGTGCCACAAACGTTCGGAAGGAGGATTCACCCCTCCACTTT.

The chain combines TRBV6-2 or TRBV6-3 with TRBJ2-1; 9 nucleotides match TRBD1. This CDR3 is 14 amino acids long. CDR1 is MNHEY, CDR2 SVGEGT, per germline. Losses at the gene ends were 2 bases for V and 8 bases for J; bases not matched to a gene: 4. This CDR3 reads CASSYKTGGDEQFF. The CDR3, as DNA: TGTGCCAGCAGTTACAAGACAGGGGGGGATGAGCAGTTCTTC.

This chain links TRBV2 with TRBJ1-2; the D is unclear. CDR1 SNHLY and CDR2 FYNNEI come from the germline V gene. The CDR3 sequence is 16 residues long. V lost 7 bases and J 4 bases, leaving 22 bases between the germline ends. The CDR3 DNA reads TGTGCCAGCACCCCTGGCTGGGAGAACGGTTTCTATGGCTACACCTTC. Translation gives CASTPGWENGFYGYTF.

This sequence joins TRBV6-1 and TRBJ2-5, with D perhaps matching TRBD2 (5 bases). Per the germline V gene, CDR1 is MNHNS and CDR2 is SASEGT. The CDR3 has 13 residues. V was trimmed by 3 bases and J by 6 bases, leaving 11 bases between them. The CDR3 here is CASSDPGMKTQYF. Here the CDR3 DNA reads TGTGCCAGCAGTGACCCCGGGATGAAGACCCAGTACTTC.

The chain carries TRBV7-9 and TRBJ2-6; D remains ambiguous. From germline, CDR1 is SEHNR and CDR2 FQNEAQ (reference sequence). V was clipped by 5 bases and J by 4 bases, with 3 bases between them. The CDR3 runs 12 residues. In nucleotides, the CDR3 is TGTGCCAGCAGCCCGGGGGCCAACGTCCTGACTTTC. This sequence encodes CASSPGANVLTF.

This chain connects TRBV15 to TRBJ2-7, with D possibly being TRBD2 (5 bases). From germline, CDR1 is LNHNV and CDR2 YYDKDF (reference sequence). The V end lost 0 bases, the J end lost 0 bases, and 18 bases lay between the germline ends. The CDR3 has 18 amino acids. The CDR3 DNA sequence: TGTGCCACCAGCAGAGATTCCATCCTACGCGGGTCCTCCTACGAGCAGTACTTC. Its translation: CATSRDSILRGSSYEQYF.

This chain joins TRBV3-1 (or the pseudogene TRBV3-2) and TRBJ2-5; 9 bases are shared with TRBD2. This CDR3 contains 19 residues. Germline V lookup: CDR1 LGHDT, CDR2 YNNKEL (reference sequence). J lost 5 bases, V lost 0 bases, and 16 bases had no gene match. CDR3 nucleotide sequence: TGTGCCAGCAGCCAAGATCGGAGGATAGCGGGAGCCATTGGGGAGACCCAGTACTTC. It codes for CASSQDRRIAGAIGETQYF.

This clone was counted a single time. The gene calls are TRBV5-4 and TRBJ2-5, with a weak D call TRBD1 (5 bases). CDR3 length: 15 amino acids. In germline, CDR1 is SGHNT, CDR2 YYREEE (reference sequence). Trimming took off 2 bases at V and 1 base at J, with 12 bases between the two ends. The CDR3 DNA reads TGTGCCAGCAGCTTTGGGATGACAGCCCAAGAGACCCAGTACTTC. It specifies CASSFGMTAQETQYF.

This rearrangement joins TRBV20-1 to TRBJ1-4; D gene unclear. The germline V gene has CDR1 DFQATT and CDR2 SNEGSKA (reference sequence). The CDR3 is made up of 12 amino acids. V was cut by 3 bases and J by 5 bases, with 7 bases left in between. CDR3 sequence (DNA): TGCAGTGCTAGTGCGCAGAATGAAAAACTGTTTTTT. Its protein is CSASAQNEKLFF.

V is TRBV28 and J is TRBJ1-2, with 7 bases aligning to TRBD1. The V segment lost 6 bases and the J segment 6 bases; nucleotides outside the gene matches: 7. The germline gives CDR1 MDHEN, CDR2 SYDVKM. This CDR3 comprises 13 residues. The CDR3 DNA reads TGTGCCAGCAGCCCAGACAGGGTGGATGGCTACACCTTC. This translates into CASSPDRVDGYTF.

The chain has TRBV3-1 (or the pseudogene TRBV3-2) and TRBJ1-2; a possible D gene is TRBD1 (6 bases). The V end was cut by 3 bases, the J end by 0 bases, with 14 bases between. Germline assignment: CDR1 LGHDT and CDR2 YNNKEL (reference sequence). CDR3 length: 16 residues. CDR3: CASSHGQQPTNYGYTF. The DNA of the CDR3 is TGTGCCAGCAGCCATGGACAGCAACCTACTAACTATGGCTACACCTTC.

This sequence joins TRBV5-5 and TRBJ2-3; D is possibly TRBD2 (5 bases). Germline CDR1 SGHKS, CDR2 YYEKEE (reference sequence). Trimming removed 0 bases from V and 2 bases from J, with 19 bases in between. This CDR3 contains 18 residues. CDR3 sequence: CASSLAGAADLYTDTQYF. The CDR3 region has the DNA TGTGCCAGCAGCTTGGCCGGCGCAGCGGACCTGTACACAGATACGCAGTATTTT.

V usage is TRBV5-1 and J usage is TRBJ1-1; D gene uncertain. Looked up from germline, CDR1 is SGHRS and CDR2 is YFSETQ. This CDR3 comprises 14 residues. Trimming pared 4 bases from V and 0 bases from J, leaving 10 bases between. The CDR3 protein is CASSRGYMNTEAFF. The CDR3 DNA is TGCGCCAGCAGCCGAGGTTACATGAACACTGAAGCTTTCTTT.

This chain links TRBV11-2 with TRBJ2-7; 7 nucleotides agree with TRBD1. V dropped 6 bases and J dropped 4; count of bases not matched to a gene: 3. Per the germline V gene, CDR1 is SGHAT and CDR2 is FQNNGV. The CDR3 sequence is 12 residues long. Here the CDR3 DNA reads TGTGCCAGCAGGCCACAGGGGTACGAGCAGTACTTC. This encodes CASRPQGYEQYF. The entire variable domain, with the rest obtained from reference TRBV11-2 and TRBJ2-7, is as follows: EAGVAQSPRYKIIEKRQSVAFWCNPISGHATLYWYQQILGQGPKLLIQFQNNGVVDDSQLPKDRFSAERLKGVDSTLKIQPAKLEDSAVYLCASRPQGYEQYFGPGTRLTVT.

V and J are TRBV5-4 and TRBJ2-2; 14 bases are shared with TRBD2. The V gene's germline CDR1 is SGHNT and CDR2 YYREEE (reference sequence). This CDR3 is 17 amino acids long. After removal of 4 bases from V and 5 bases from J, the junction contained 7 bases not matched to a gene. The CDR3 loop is CASSATSGRAGTGELFF. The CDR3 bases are TGTGCCAGCAGCGCGACTAGCGGGAGGGCCGGAACCGGGGAGCTGTTTTTT. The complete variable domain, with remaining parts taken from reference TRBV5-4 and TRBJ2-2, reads ETGVTQSPTHLIKTRGQQVTLRCSSQSGHNTVSWYQQALGQGPQFIFQYYREEENGRGNFPPRFSGLQFPNYSSELNVNALELDDSALYLCASSATSGRAGTGELFFGEGSRLTVL.

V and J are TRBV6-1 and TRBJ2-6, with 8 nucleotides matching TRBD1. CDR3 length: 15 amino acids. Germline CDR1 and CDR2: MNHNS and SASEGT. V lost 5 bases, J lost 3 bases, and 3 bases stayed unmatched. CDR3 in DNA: TGTGCCAGCAGTTCCAGGGGGCTTGGGGCCAACGTCCTGACTTTC. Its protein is CASSSRGLGANVLTF.

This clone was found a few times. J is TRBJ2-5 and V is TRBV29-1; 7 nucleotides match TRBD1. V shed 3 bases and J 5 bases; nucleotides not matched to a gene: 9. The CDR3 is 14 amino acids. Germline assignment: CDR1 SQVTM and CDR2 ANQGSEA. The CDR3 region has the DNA TGCAGCGTTGATGGGCAGGGGGTAACGGAGACCCAGTACTTC. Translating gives CSVDGQGVTETQYF.

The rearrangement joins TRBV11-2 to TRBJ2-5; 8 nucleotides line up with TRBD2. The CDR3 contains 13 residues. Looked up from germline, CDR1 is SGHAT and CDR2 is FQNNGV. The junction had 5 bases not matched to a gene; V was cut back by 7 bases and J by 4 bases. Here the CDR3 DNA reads TGTGCCAGCACCTTTCTAGCGGGAGAGACCCAGTACTTC. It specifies CASTFLAGETQYF.

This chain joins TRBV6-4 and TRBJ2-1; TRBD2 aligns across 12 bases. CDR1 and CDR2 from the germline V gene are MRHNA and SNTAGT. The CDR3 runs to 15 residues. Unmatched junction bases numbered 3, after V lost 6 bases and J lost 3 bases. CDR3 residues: CASSRTSGDYNEQFF. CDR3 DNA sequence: TGTGCCAGCAGCAGGACTAGCGGGGACTACAATGAGCAGTTCTTC.

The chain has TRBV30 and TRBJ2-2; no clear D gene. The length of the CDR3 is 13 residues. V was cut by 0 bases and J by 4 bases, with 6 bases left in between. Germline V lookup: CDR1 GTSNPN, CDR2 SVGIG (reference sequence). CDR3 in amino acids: CAWSVIITGELFF. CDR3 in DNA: TGTGCCTGGAGTGTAATTATCACCGGGGAGCTGTTTTTT.

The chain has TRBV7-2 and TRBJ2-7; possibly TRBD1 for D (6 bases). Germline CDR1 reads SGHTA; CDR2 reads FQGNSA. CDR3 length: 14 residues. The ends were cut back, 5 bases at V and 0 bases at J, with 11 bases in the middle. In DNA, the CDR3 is TGTGCCAGCAGCCCATACAGGGCCTCCTACGAGCAGTACTTC. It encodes CASSPYRASYEQYF.